This T cell receptor (beta chain) appears in the sequencing data of a study of T-cell reconstitution after alpha-beta-depleted transplantation in children. The authors prepared the TCRbeta library with unique molecular identifiers. In TCRdb, the PCR reads were re-called with MiXCR into one record per CDR3 protein. The sample carries almost 600,000 distinct CDR3 sequences, 25% to 30% recorded once. Concerning this clonotype: Its specificity is not known.

Study observations and caveats: Reports say that about two months after transplant, the alpha-beta T cells came out of several hundred graft clones that had expanded. Among T cells one year after transplant, newly produced cells accounted for most counts and diversity.

Germline V CDR1 and CDR2: DFQATT, SNEGSKA (reference sequence). Trimming at V came to 2 bases and at J to 6 bases, leaving 10 bases not matched to a gene. The CDR3 is 15 residues long. The chain links TRBV20-1 to TRBJ2-3; TRBD2 matches at 8 bases. The material sequenced was PBMCs, taken before TCRalphabeta/CD19-depleted stem cell transplant. The sequence was obtained from a boy less than two years old with Wiskott-Aldrich syndrome, due to receive a stem cell transplant. CDR3 loop: CSARISGRREDTQYF. The CDR3 DNA reads as TGCAGTGCTAGAATAAGCGGGAGACGTGAGGATACGCAGTATTTT.